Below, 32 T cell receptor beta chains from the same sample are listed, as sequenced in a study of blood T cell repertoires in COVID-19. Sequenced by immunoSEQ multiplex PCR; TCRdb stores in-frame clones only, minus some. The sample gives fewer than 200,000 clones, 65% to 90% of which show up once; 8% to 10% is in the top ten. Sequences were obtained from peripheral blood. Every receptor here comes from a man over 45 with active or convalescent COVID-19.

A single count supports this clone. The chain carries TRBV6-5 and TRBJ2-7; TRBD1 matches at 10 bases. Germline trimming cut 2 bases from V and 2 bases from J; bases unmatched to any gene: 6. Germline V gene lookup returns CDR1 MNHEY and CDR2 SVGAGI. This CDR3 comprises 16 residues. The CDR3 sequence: CASSYDGQGGPYEQYF. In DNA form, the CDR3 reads TGTGCCAGCAGTTACGACGGACAGGGGGGCCCCTACGAGCAGTACTTC.

CDR3 amino acids: CASRSAGGLETQYF. The CDR3 DNA reads TGTGCCAGTAGATCGGCGGGGGGCCTGGAGACGCAGTATTTT. The chain carries TRBV19 and TRBJ2-3; the match to TRBD2 covers 8 bases. CDR1 is LNHDA, CDR2 SQIVND, per germline (reference sequence). The trim removed 6 bases at V and 9 bases at J, leaving 11 bases unmatched. The CDR3 is 14 residues long.

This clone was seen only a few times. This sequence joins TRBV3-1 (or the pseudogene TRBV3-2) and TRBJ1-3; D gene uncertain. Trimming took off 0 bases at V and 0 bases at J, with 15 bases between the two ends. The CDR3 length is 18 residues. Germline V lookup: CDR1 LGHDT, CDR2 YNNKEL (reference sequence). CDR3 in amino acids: CASSQDQPGTHSGNTIYF. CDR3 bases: TGTGCCAGCAGCCAAGACCAGCCAGGCACTCACTCTGGAAACACCATATATTTT.

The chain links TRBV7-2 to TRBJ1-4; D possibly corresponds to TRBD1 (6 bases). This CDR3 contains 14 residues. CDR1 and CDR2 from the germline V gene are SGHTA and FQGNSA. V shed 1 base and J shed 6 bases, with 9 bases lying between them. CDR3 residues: CASSLVQGDEKLFF. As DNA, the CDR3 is TGTGCCAGCAGCTTAGTACAGGGCGATGAAAAACTGTTTTTT.

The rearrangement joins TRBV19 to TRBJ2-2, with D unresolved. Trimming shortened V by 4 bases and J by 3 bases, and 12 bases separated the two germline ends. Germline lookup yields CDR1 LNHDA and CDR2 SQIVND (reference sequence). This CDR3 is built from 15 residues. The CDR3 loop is CASSRLSRDTGELFF. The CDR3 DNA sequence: TGTGCCAGTAGTAGACTGTCCCGGGACACCGGGGAGCTGTTTTTT.

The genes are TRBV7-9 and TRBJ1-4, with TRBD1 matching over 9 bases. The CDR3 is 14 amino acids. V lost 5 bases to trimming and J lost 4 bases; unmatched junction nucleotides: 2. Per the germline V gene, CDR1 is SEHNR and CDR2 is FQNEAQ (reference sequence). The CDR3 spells CASSRTGDNEKLFF. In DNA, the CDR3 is TGTGCCAGCAGCAGGACAGGGGATAATGAAAAACTGTTTTTT.

CDR3 sequence reads: CASSRGGGNQPQHF. As DNA, the CDR3 is TGTGCCAGCAGCCGGGGGGGTGGCAATCAGCCCCAGCATTTT. This rearrangement joins TRBV3-1 (or the pseudogene TRBV3-2) to TRBJ1-5; TRBD1 might be the D (5 bases). The V end was cut by 4 bases, the J end by 2 bases, with 9 bases between. Germline V lookup: CDR1 LGHDT, CDR2 YNNKEL (reference sequence). The CDR3 runs 14 residues.

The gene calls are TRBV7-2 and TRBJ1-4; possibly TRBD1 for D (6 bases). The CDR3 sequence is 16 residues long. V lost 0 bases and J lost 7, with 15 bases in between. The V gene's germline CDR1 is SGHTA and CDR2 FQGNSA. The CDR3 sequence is CASSLANGQSSEKLFF. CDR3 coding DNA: TGTGCCAGCAGCTTAGCGAATGGACAGAGCAGTGAAAAACTGTTTTTT.

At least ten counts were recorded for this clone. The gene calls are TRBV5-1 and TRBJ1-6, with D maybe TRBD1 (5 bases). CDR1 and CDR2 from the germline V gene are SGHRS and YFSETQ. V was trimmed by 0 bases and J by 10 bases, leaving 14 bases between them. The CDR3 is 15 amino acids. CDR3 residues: CASSLEGRVDSPLHF. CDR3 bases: TGCGCCAGCAGCTTGGAAGGCAGGGTAGACTCACCCCTCCACTTT.

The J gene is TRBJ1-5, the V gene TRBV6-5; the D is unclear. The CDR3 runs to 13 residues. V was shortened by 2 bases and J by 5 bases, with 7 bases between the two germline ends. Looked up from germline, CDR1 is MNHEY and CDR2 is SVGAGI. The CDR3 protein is CASSYREDQPQHF. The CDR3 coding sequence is TGTGCCAGCAGTTACCGGGAGGATCAGCCCCAGCATTTT.

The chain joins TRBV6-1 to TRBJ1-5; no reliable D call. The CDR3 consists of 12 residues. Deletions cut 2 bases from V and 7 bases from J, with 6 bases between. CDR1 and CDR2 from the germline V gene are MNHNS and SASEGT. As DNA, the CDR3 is TGTGCCAGCAGTGAAACTACACAGCCCCAGCATTTT. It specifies CASSETTQPQHF.

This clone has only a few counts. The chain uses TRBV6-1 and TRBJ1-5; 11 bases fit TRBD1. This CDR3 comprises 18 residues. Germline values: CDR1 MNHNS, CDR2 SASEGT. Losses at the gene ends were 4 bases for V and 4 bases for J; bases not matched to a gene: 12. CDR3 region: CASSAGTGGKVLNQPQHF. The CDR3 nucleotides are TGTGCCAGCAGTGCTGGGACAGGGGGGAAAGTATTGAATCAGCCCCAGCATTTT.

The CDR3 DNA reads as TGTGCCAGCAGCTGGGGGACAGGGGGATTATATGGCTACACCTTC. Translated: CASSWGTGGLYGYTF. This chain links TRBV5-6 with TRBJ1-2; 11 bases are shared with TRBD1. Germline loops: CDR1 SGHDT, CDR2 YYEEEE. Germline trimming cut 3 bases from V and 5 bases from J; bases unmatched to any gene: 6. The CDR3 totals 15 residues.

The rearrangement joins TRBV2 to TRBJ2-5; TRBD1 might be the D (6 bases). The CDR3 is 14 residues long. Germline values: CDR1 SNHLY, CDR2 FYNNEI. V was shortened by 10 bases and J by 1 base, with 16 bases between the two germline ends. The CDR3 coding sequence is TGTGCCACCGGAGCCGGGACAACCCAAGAGACCCAGTACTTC. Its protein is CATGAGTTQETQYF.

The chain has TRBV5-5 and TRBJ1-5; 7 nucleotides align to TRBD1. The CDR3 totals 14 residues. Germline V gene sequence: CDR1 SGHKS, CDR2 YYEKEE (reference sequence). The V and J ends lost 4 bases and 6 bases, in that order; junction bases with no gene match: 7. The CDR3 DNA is TGTGCCAGCAGCCTACAAGCAGGGGGTCAGCCCCAGCATTTT. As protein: CASSLQAGGQPQHF.

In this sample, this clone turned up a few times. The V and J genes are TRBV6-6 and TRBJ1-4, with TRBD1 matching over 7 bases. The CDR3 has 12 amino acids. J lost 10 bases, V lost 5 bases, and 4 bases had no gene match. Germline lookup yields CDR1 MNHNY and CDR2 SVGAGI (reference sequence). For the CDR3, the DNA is TGTGCCAGCAGTCAGGGGGTGGGAAAACTGTTTTTT. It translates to CASSQGVGKLFF.

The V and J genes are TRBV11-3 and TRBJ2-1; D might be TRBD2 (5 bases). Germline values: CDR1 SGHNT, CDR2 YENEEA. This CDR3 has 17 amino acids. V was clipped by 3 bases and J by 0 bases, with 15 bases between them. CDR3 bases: TGTGCCAGCAGCTTGACCCGGGGAGTGAGCTCCTACAATGAGCAGTTCTTC. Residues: CASSLTRGVSSYNEQFF.

This CDR3 is CASSRTPAGAGGEQYF. The DNA of the CDR3 is TGTGCCAGCAGTCGAACCCCTGCGGGGGCAGGCGGCGAGCAGTACTTC. The rearrangement joins TRBV6-2 or TRBV6-3 to TRBJ2-7, with TRBD2 as a possible D gene (7 bases). The CDR3 has 16 amino acids. The V end lost 5 bases, the J end lost 6 bases, and 23 bases lay between the germline ends. CDR1 and CDR2 (germline): MNHEY, SVGEGT.

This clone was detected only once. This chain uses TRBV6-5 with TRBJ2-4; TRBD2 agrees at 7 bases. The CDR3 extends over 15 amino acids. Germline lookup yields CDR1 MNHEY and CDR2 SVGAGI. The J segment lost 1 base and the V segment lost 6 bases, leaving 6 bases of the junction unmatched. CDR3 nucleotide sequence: TGTGCCAGCAGAGATGCGGGGGTGGCCAAAAACATTCAGTACTTC. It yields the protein CASRDAGVAKNIQYF.

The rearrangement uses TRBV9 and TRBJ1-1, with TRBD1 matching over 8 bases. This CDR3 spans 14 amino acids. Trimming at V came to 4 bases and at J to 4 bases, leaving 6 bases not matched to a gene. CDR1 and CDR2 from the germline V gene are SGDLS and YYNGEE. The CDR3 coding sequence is TGTGCCAGCAGCAAGACAGGGGAGGGCACTGAAGCTTTCTTT. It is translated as CASSKTGEGTEAFF.

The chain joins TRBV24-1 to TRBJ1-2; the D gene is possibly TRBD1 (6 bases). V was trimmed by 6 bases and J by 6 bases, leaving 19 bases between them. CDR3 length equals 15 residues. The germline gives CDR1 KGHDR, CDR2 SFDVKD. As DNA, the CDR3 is TGTGCCACCAGTTTGGGAACAGGGAGCGGCGATGGCTACACCTTC. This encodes CATSLGTGSGDGYTF.

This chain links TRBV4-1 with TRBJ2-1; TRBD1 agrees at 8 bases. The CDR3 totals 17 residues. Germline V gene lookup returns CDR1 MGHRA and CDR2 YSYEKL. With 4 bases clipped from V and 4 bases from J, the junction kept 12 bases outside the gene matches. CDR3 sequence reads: CASSLLQGEGSYNEQFF. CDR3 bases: TGCGCCAGCAGCCTTCTACAGGGGGAAGGGTCTTACAATGAGCAGTTCTTC.

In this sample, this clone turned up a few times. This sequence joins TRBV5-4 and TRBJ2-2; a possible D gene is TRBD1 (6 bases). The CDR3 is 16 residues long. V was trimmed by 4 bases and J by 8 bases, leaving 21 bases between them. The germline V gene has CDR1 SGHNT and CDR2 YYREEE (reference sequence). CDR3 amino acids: CASSPFAGVGGGELFF. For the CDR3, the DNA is TGTGCCAGCAGCCCCTTTGCAGGGGTTGGAGGTGGGGAGCTGTTTTTT.

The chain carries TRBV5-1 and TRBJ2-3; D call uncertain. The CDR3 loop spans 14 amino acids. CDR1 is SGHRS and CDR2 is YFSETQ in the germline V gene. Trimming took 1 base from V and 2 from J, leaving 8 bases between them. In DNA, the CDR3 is TGCGCCAGCAGCTTGTTAGAAATCACAGATACGCAGTATTTT. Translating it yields CASSLLEITDTQYF.

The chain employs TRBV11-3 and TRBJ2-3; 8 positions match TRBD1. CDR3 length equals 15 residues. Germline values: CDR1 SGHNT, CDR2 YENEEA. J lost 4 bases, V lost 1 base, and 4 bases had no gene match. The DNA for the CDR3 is TGTGCCAGCAGCTTAGCTGGACAGGGCCCAGATACGCAGTATTTT. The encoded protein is CASSLAGQGPDTQYF.

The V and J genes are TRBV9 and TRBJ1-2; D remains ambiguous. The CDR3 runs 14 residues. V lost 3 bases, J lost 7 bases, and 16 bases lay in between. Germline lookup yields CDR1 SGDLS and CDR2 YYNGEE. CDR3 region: CASSGGPVSSGYTF. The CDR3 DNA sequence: TGTGCCAGCAGCGGAGGGCCGGTCTCGTCTGGCTACACCTTC.

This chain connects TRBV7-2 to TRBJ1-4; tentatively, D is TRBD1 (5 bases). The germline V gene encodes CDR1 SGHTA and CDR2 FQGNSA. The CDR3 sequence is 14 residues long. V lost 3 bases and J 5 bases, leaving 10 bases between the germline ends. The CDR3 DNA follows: TGTGCCAGCAGCTTCGCCAGGGTAAATGAAAAACTGTTTTTT. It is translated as CASSFARVNEKLFF.

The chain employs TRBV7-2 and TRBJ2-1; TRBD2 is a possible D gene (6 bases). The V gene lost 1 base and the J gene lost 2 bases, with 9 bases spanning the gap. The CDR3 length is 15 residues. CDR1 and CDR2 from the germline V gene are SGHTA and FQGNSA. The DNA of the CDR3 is TGTGCCAGCAGCTTAGTTAGCGGTACCTACAATGAGCAGTTCTTC. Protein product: CASSLVSGTYNEQFF. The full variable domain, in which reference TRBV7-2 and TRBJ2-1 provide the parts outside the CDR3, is GAGVSQSPSNKVTEKGKDVELRCDPISGHTALYWYRQSLGQGLEFLIYFQGNSAPDKSGLPSDRFSAERTGGSVSTLTIQRTQQEDSAVYLCASSLVSGTYNEQFFGPGTRLTVL.

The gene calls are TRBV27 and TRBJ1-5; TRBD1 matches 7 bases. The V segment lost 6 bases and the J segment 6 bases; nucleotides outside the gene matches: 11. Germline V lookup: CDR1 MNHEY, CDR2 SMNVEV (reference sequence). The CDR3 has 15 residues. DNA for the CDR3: TGTGCCAGCAGCCCCCCCCAGGGGGTTGGTCAGCCCCAGCATTTT. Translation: CASSPPQGVGQPQHF.

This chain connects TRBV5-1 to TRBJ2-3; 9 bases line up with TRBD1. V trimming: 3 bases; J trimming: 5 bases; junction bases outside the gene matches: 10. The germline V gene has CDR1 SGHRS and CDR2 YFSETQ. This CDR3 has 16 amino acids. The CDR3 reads CASSYTPTGGKDTQYF. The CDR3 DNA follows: TGCGCCAGCAGCTACACCCCCACAGGGGGCAAAGATACGCAGTATTTT. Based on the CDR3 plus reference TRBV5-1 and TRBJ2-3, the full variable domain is KAGVTQTPRYLIKTRGQQVTLSCSPISGHRSVSWYQQTPGQGLQFLFEYFSETQRNKGNFPGRFSGRQFSNSRSEMNVSTLELGDSALYLCASSYTPTGGKDTQYFGPGTRLTVL.

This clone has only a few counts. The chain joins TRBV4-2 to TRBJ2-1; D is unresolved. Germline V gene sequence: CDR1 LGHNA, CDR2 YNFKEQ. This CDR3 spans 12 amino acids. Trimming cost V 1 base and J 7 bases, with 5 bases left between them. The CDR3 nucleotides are TGTGCCAGCAGCCAAGTTCGGAATGAGCAGTTCTTC. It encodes CASSQVRNEQFF.

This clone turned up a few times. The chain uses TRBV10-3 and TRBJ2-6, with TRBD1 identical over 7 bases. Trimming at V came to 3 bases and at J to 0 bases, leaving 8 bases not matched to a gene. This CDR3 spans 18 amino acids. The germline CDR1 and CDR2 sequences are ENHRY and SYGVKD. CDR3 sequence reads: CAISDRTGRSSGANVLTF. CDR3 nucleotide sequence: TGTGCCATCAGTGACAGGACAGGCCGCAGCTCTGGGGCCAACGTCCTGACTTTC.